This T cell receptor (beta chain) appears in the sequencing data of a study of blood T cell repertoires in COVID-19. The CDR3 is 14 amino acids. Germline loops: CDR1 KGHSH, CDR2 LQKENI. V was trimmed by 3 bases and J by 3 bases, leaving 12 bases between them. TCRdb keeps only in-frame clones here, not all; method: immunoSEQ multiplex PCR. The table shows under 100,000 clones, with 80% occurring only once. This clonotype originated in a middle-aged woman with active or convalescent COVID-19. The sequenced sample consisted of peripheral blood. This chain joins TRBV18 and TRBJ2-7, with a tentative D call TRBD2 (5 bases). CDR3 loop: CASSPRSGVYEQYF. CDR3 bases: TGTGCCAGCTCACCTAGGAGCGGAGTCTACGAGCAGTACTTC.